These 8 T cell receptor beta chains originate from one sample sequenced in a study of control samples from healthy donors and cancer patients. Sequencing used immunoSEQ multiplex PCR; TCRdb keeps in-frame clones, though not all of them. The table shows 20,000 to 25,000 clones, with more than 80% occurring only once. Sequencing used PBMCs. These receptors were taken from a man aged 60 to 69 with head and neck cancer.

The chain has TRBV18 and TRBJ1-4, with 8 bases fitting TRBD1. The CDR3 sequence is 14 residues long. Germline trimming cut 6 bases from V and 7 bases from J; bases unmatched to any gene: 7. CDR1 KGHSH and CDR2 LQKENI come from the germline V gene. The CDR3 bases are TGTGCCAGCTCGCGACAGGGGACAGGTGAAAAACTGTTTTTT. Protein: CASSRQGTGEKLFF.

The chain carries TRBV2 and TRBJ1-1; the match to TRBD1 covers 9 bases. J lost 6 bases, V lost 5 bases, and 10 bases had no gene match. This CDR3 comprises 15 residues. CDR1 is SNHLY and CDR2 is FYNNEI in the germline V gene. In DNA form, the CDR3 reads TGTGCCAGCAGTCCCACAGGGGGCGCGGCCTCTGAAGCTTTCTTT. Amino acids: CASSPTGGAASEAFF.

For the CDR3, the DNA is TGTGCCAGCAGCGTACTCTCCGGGACTAGCGGAAAAAAGCAGTACTTC. The encoded protein is CASSVLSGTSGKKQYF. The chain combines TRBV5-6 with TRBJ2-7; 11 bases match TRBD2. Germline CDR1 is SGHDT and CDR2 is YYEEEE. The ends lost 4 bases at V and 8 bases at J; junction bases unmatched: 14. The CDR3 loop spans 16 amino acids.

The chain is built from TRBV7-3 and TRBJ2-1; the match to TRBD2 covers 9 bases. CDR3 length: 17 amino acids. The V segment lost 5 bases and the J segment 0 bases; nucleotides outside the gene matches: 8. CDR1 SGHTA and CDR2 FQGTGA come from the germline V gene. The CDR3 bases are TGTGCCAGCAGCCGAGCGGGAGGCGAGAGCTCCTACAATGAGCAGTTCTTC. Translated, it gives CASSRAGGESSYNEQFF.

The rearrangement joins TRBV29-1 to TRBJ2-1; the match to TRBD1 covers 7 bases. V lost 8 bases, J lost 4 bases, and 8 bases stayed unmatched. The CDR3 is made up of 13 amino acids. CDR1 and CDR2 (germline): SQVTM, ANQGSEA. The CDR3 sequence is CSSTGSGYNEQFF. The CDR3 DNA sequence: TGCAGCTCGACAGGGTCGGGATACAATGAGCAGTTCTTC.

This chain connects TRBV21-1 to TRBJ2-5; the DNA was not used to check the table's D call, TRBD2. TRBV21-1 is classified as a pseudogene. CDR3 length equals 18 residues. The CDR3 protein is CASSKGFWGLAEQETQYF. CDR3 nucleotides: TGTGCCAGCAGCAAAGGGTTCTGGGGACTAGCGGAACAAGAGACCCAGTACTTC.

This clone has a single count. V gene TRBV6-6 combines with J gene TRBJ2-7; D gene unclear. Germline lookup yields CDR1 MNHNY and CDR2 SVGAGI (reference sequence). This CDR3 comprises 15 residues. Trimming stripped 6 bases from V and 3 bases from J, with 18 bases between. CDR3 amino acids: CASRTPKPGYYEQYV. The CDR3 DNA sequence: TGTGCCAGCAGGACCCCAAAGCCCGGTTACTACGAGCAGTACGTC.

In this sample, this clone turned up a few times. CDR3 nucleotide sequence: TGCGCCAGCAGCTCGGGGAACCACAATGAGCAGTTCTTC. This encodes CASSSGNHNEQFF. The rearrangement joins TRBV5-1 to TRBJ2-1; a possible D gene is TRBD2 (5 bases). With 3 bases removed from V and 5 bases from J, the gap between germline ends came to 9 bases. Per the germline V gene, CDR1 is SGHRS and CDR2 is YFSETQ. The CDR3 sequence is 13 residues long.